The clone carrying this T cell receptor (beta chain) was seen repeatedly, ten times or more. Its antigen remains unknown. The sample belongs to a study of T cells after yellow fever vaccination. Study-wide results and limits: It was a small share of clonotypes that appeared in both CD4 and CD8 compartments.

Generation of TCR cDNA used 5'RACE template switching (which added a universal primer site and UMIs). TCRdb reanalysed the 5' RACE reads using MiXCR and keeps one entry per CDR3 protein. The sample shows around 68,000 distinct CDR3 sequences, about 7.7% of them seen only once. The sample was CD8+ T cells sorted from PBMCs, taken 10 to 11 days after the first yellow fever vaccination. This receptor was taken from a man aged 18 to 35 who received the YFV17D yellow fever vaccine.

CDR3 DNA sequence: TGCGCCAGCAGCCAGGCTCTCGGGCCCCGTTTCTACGAGCAGTACTTC. This translates into CASSQALGPRFYEQYF. The J gene is TRBJ2-7, the V gene TRBV4-1; D gene ambiguous. The CDR3 is made up of 16 amino acids. V lost 3 bases, J lost 3 bases, and 18 bases lay in between. Germline loops: CDR1 MGHRA, CDR2 YSYEKL.